Presented here are 17 T cell receptor beta chains from one specimen sequenced in a study of T-cell reconstitution after alpha-beta-depleted transplantation in children. During its preparation, the TCRbeta library received unique molecular identifiers. TCRdb re-called the PCR reads through MiXCR, storing one row per CDR3 protein. The table has around 800,000 distinct CDR3 sequences, approximately 15% seen once. This specimen consisted of PBMCs, mostly from graft donor cells, obtained 360 days after TCRalphabeta/CD19-depleted stem cell transplant. The receptor source for this set is a male patient aged 5 to 17 who had a stem cell transplant for acute lymphoblastic leukemia, so the T cells may come from the graft donor.

The rearrangement uses TRBV20-1 and TRBJ1-1; D uncertain. V lost 5 bases, J lost 0 bases, and 13 bases lay in between. The CDR3 runs 14 residues. Germline values: CDR1 DFQATT, CDR2 SNEGSKA (reference sequence). The CDR3 reads CSAGAVGLNTEAFF. In DNA form, the CDR3 reads TGCAGTGCTGGTGCTGTCGGATTGAACACTGAAGCTTTCTTT.

The rearrangement uses TRBV27 and TRBJ1-5, with D possibly TRBD1 on 5 matching bases. Germline CDR1 reads MNHEY; CDR2 reads SMNVEV (reference sequence). Trimming took off 3 bases at V and 6 bases at J, with 15 bases between the two ends. The CDR3 covers 15 residues. CDR3 sequence: CASSFGSGYSQPQHF. In DNA, the CDR3 is TGTGCCAGCAGTTTCGGGTCAGGGTACAGTCAGCCCCAGCATTTT.

This chain connects TRBV7-2 to TRBJ2-3; possible D gene TRBD2, 5 bases. Germline V gene lookup returns CDR1 SGHTA and CDR2 FQGNSA. This CDR3 is 13 amino acids long. V was clipped by 5 bases and J by 8 bases, with 14 bases between them. CDR3 in DNA: TGTGCCAGCAGCCCCCCCAGGCGGGTTACGCAGTATTTT. This sequence encodes CASSPPRRVTQYF. The full variable domain, rest sourced from reference TRBV7-2 and TRBJ2-3, is GAGVSQSPSNKVTEKGKDVELRCDPISGHTALYWYRQSLGQGLEFLIYFQGNSAPDKSGLPSDRFSAERTGGSVSTLTIQRTQQEDSAVYLCASSPPRRVTQYFGPGTRLTVL.

This clonotype was found a few times. J is TRBJ1-4 and V is TRBV4-3; no definite D call. The CDR3 extends over 17 amino acids. The ends were cut back, 0 bases at V and 3 bases at J, with 14 bases in the middle. From germline, CDR1 is LGHNA and CDR2 YSLEER. The CDR3 DNA reads as TGCGCCAGCAGCCAAGATGTGCGGGGTTGGGCTAATGAAAAACTGTTTTTT. Residues: CASSQDVRGWANEKLFF.

This chain connects TRBV3-1 to TRBJ2-7, with D perhaps matching TRBD2 (6 bases). CDR3 length: 14 residues. The V and J ends lost 4 bases and 4 bases respectively, with 14 bases between them. Germline assignment: CDR1 LGHDT and CDR2 YNNKEL (reference sequence). CDR3 residues: CASSRGAGEYEQYF. The CDR3 DNA follows: TGTGCCAGCAGCCGCGGGGCCGGGGAGTACGAGCAGTACTTC.

This clonotype was picked up many times. The chain has TRBV9 and TRBJ2-4; no clear D gene. Trimming removed 4 bases at V and 3 bases at J, with 14 bases between. This CDR3 region has 15 residues. Germline V gene sequence: CDR1 SGDLS, CDR2 YYNGEE. As DNA, the CDR3 is TGTGCCAGCAGCCCTTTAGGGTTGGGCAAAAACATTCAGTACTTC. Its translation: CASSPLGLGKNIQYF.

This clonotype was picked up a small number of times. The chain is built from TRBV12-3 or TRBV12-4 and TRBJ2-1; TRBD2 is a possible D gene (5 bases). The CDR3 contains 13 residues. Trimming took off 6 bases at V and 8 bases at J, with 14 bases between the two ends. The CDR3 bases are TGTGCCAGCAGGTCCCTAGCTTTACATGAGCAGTTCTTC. This gives the protein CASRSLALHEQFF.

The chain combines TRBV18 with TRBJ2-2; D is perhaps TRBD1 (7 bases). The CDR3 is 14 residues long. Germline CDR1 reads KGHSH; CDR2 reads LQKENI. Deletions cut 3 bases from V and 5 bases from J, with 10 bases between. The CDR3 nucleotides read TGTGCCAGCTCACCGACAGGGAGGACCGGGGAGCTGTTTTTT. Protein product: CASSPTGRTGELFF.

The chain couples TRBV2 to TRBJ2-3, with 12 bases that match TRBD2. CDR1 is SNHLY and CDR2 is FYNNEI in the germline V gene. J was trimmed by 3 bases and V by 5 bases; bases with no gene match: 12. This CDR3 spans 18 amino acids. The CDR3 DNA sequence: TGTGCCAGCAGTCCTCGACTAGCGGGAGCGGAAAGAACAGATACGCAGTATTTT. Its protein is CASSPRLAGAERTDTQYF.

This clonotype was picked up a small number of times. V is TRBV27 and J is TRBJ2-6; D not resolved. Trimming removed 3 bases at V and 0 bases at J, with 12 bases between. Germline values: CDR1 MNHEY, CDR2 SMNVEV (reference sequence). The CDR3 has 17 residues. DNA of the CDR3: TGTGCCAGCAGTTTGGCGGTCCGGAACTCTGGGGCCAACGTCCTGACTTTC. It yields the protein CASSLAVRNSGANVLTF.

The rearrangement links TRBV14 to TRBJ2-1; 10 bases agree with TRBD2. The germline V gene has CDR1 SGHDN and CDR2 FVKESK. The CDR3 contains 19 residues. V gave up 0 bases and J gave up 5 bases; unmatched junction bases: 13. The CDR3 nucleotides read TGTGCCAGCAGCCAAGACCCTCCTCTAGCGGGAGTCGAACACAATGAGCAGTTCTTC. Residues: CASSQDPPLAGVEHNEQFF.

This clonotype was seen a handful of times. The rearrangement joins TRBV2 to TRBJ1-2, with D uncertain. The CDR3 extends over 13 amino acids. CDR1 SNHLY and CDR2 FYNNEI come from the germline V gene. V lost 2 bases to trimming and J lost 11 bases, with 15 bases between them. CDR3 in amino acids: CASSERGEKGYTF. The CDR3 DNA sequence: TGTGCCAGCAGTGAACGGGGTGAAAAAGGGTACACCTTC.

This chain joins TRBV5-1 and TRBJ2-4; D is undetermined. The CDR3 contains 16 residues. Germline-derived CDR1 and CDR2 are SGHRS and YFSETQ. V was clipped by 0 bases and J by 7 bases, with 17 bases between them. CDR3: CASSLALLGFKNIQYF. The CDR3 DNA reads as TGCGCCAGCAGCTTGGCCCTACTGGGTTTCAAGAACATTCAGTACTTC. The full variable domain, its missing parts supplied by reference TRBV5-1 and TRBJ2-4, is KAGVTQTPRYLIKTRGQQVTLSCSPISGHRSVSWYQQTPGQGLQFLFEYFSETQRNKGNFPGRFSGRQFSNSRSEMNVSTLELGDSALYLCASSLALLGFKNIQYFGAGTRLSVL.

This chain uses TRBV20-1 with TRBJ2-1; 11 bases fit TRBD1. The J segment lost 6 bases and the V segment lost 0 bases, leaving 7 bases of the junction unmatched. Germline CDR1 reads DFQATT; CDR2 reads SNEGSKA (reference sequence). The CDR3 is 16 residues long. The CDR3 DNA is TGCAGTGCTAGAGAAGGGGGGACAGGGGGAATCAATGAGCAGTTCTTC. This gives the protein CSAREGGTGGINEQFF.

The V and J genes are TRBV7-9 and TRBJ2-7; D perhaps matches TRBD2 (6 bases). CDR3 size: 15 residues. Trimming stripped 5 bases from V and 0 bases from J, with 14 bases between. The V gene's germline CDR1 is SEHNR and CDR2 FQNEAQ (reference sequence). The CDR3, as DNA: TGTGCCAGCAGCCGCCGGGACTTAGCCTCCTACGAGCAGTACTTC. This codes for CASSRRDLASYEQYF.

A few counts support this clonotype. The chain joins TRBV9 to TRBJ2-1; maybe TRBD1 (6 bases). Trimming cost V 0 bases and J 4 bases, with 11 bases left between them. This CDR3 comprises 15 residues. Germline-derived CDR1 and CDR2 are SGDLS and YYNGEE. CDR3 sequence: CASSVAGAGYNEQFF. CDR3 sequence (DNA): TGTGCCAGCAGCGTAGCAGGGGCCGGTTACAATGAGCAGTTCTTC.

This clonotype was counted only a few times. The V call is TRBV3-1, the J call TRBJ1-5, with TRBD1 as a possible D gene (6 bases). CDR3 length equals 14 residues. The ends were cut back, 1 base at V and 8 bases at J, with 12 bases in the middle. Germline assignment: CDR1 LGHDT and CDR2 YNNKEL (reference sequence). CDR3: CASSQASGEEPQHF. CDR3 coding DNA: TGTGCCAGCAGCCAAGCTTCAGGGGAGGAGCCCCAGCATTTT.